One T cell receptor beta chain is described in this entry. Its antigen is not identified. The PCR used 60 Vbeta and 13 Jbeta primers. The assay was immunoSEQ multiplex PCR, and TCRdb's table has in-frame clones only and misses some. The sample lists 150,000 to 180,000 clones; roughly three quarters were seen once. The data were taken from a study of cytomegalovirus exposure and HLA in healthy donors. Whole-study findings and limits: Per a later analysis, HLA-associated TCR beta chains showed more clonal expansion than other, equally common TCR beta chains.

This TCR was sampled from a man under 40 in good health and CMV-seropositive. The specimen sequenced was PBMCs.

The CDR3 region has the DNA TGTGCCAGCAGCAAGAGGTGCAATGAGCAGTTCTTC. It yields the protein CASSKRCNEQFF. This chain uses TRBV21-1 with TRBJ2-1; no DNA check was done on the table's D call, TRBD2. TRBV21-1 is noted as a pseudogene. This CDR3 region has 12 residues.